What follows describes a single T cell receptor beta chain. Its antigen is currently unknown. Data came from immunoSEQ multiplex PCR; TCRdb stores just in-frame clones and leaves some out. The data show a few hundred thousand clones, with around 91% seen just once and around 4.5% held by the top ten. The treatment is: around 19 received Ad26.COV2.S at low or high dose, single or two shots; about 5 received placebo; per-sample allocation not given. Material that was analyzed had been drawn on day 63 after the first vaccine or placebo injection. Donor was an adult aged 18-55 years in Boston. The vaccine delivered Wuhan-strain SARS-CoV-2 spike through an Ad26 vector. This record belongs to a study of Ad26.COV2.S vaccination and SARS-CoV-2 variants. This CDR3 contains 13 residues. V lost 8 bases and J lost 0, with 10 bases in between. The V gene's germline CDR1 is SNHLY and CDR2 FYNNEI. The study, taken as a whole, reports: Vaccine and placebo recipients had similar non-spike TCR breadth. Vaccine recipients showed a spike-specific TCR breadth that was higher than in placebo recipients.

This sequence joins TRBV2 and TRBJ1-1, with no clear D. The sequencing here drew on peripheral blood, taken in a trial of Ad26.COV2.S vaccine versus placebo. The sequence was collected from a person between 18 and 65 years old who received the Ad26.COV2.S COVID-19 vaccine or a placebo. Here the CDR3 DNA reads TGTGCCAGCCGACGGGCTATGAACACTGAAGCTTTCTTT. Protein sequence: CASRRAMNTEAFF.